Below are 14 T cell receptor beta chains sequenced from a single sample in a study of T cell changes during pregnancy in multiple sclerosis. Using immunoSEQ multiplex PCR, the repertoire was profiled, and TCRdb retains in-frame clones only, with some absent. The profile shows some 44,000 clones, roughly 90% of them singletons. Sequencing used CD4+ T cells from peripheral blood mononuclear cells, obtained in the third trimester of pregnancy. These receptor sequences come from a female donor with multiple sclerosis, enrolled in a pregnancy study.

V usage is TRBV7-6 and J usage is TRBJ1-1, with D perhaps TRBD1 (5 bases). The CDR3 sequence is 12 residues long. Germline V CDR1 and CDR2: SGHVS, FNYEAQ. The V end was cut by 8 bases, the J end by 1 base, with 8 bases between. The CDR3 coding sequence is TGTGCCAGCCGGGGGGAGAACACTGAAGCTTTCTTT. This encodes CASRGENTEAFF.

This clone was detected once. The junction differs from germline at one of its ends, possibly a read error. The rearrangement uses TRBV7-7 and TRBJ2-2, with TRBD2 matching 12 bases. CDR3 size: 17 residues. Germline CDR1 SSHAT, CDR2 FNYEAQ (reference sequence). The CDR3 sequence: CASSLLAGGENTGELFF. Here the CDR3 DNA reads TGTGCTAGCAGCTTACTAGCGGGAGGCGAGAACACCGGGGAGCTGTTTTTT.

The V and J genes are TRBV4-2 and TRBJ1-2, with D possibly matching TRBD1 (5 bases). Trimming left V 0 bases short and J 8 bases short, with 19 bases between. CDR1 and CDR2 (germline): LGHNA, YNFKEQ. The CDR3 consists of 16 residues. The CDR3 protein is CASSQDGGGAPGGYTF. The CDR3 DNA reads TGTGCCAGCAGCCAAGATGGGGGAGGGGCCCCAGGAGGCTACACCTTC.

The chain combines TRBV5-1 with TRBJ2-1, with TRBD1 matching over 7 bases. Germline V lookup: CDR1 SGHRS, CDR2 YFSETQ. This CDR3 region has 11 residues. The junction had 3 bases not matched to a gene; V was cut back by 5 bases and J by 10 bases. CDR3 sequence: CASRMGQEQFF. The DNA for the CDR3 is TGCGCCAGCAGGATGGGACAGGAGCAGTTCTTC.

The CDR3 protein is CASSLGMGVEQFF. The CDR3 nucleotides read TGTGCCAGCTCACTCGGAATGGGAGTTGAGCAGTTCTTC. This rearrangement joins TRBV18 to TRBJ2-1; the D gene is possibly TRBD2 (5 bases). With 4 bases removed from V and 9 bases from J, the gap between germline ends came to 13 bases. The length of the CDR3 is 13 residues. Per the germline V gene, CDR1 is KGHSH and CDR2 is LQKENI.

The CDR3 region is CASSGDRSSTDTQYF. The CDR3 DNA reads TGTGCCAGCAGTGGGGACAGGAGTAGCACAGATACGCAGTATTTT. The V and J genes are TRBV6-1 and TRBJ2-3, with 8 bases identical to TRBD1. The CDR3 loop spans 15 amino acids. V shed 4 bases and J 0 bases; nucleotides not matched to a gene: 3. The germline V gene encodes CDR1 MNHNS and CDR2 SASEGT.

The genes are TRBV1 and TRBJ2-2; the tabulated D call, TRBD2, remains unverified against the DNA. TRBV1 is deemed a pseudogene. This CDR3 spans 18 amino acids. DNA for the CDR3: TGCACCAGCAGCCACGCCCGGACTAGTCCGGGATTCACCGGGGAGCTGTTTTTT. Its translation is CTSSHARTSPGFTGELFF.

The chain joins TRBV10-3 to TRBJ1-1; 9 nucleotides align to TRBD1. The V segment lost 10 bases and the J segment 1 base; nucleotides outside the gene matches: 4. Germline V gene data show CDR1 as ENHRY and CDR2 as SYGVKD. The CDR3 has 13 amino acids. Written as DNA, the CDR3 is TGTGCCACAAGGGACAGGGAGAACACTGAAGCTTTCTTT. Its protein product is CATRDRENTEAFF.

This clone was seen a handful of times. The chain recombines TRBV7-8 with TRBJ1-5; 8 nucleotides match TRBD1. This CDR3 spans 17 amino acids. CDR1 is SGHVS and CDR2 is FQNEAQ in the germline V gene. After removal of 5 bases from V and 1 base from J, the junction contained 10 bases not matched to a gene. DNA of the CDR3: TGTGCCAGCAGCCGCGTCGGCAGGGGGCGAAGCAATCAGCCCCAGCATTTT. This encodes CASSRVGRGRSNQPQHF.

The chain employs TRBV19 and TRBJ1-5, with D unresolved. The CDR3 spans 14 residues. The V end lost 3 bases, the J end lost 3 bases, and 9 bases lay between the germline ends. Germline V gene lookup returns CDR1 LNHDA and CDR2 SQIVND (reference sequence). In DNA form, the CDR3 reads TGTGCCAGTAGTATCCGGGATTTCAATCAGCCCCAGCATTTT. Its protein product is CASSIRDFNQPQHF.

The chain links TRBV10-3 to TRBJ2-1; TRBD2 is a possible D gene (5 bases). Per the germline V gene, CDR1 is ENHRY and CDR2 is SYGVKD. There are 14 residues in the CDR3. Between the trimmed V and J ends, which lost 1 base and 8 bases, there was a span of 12 bases. This chain's CDR3 is CAISELASGYEQFF. Here the CDR3 DNA reads TGTGCCATCAGTGAGTTAGCGTCCGGTTATGAGCAGTTCTTC.

The gene calls are TRBV5-6 and TRBJ2-5, with D hard to call. The better agreement between TRBJ2-7 and the DNA end casts doubt on the J call. The CDR3 is made up of 14 amino acids. Germline assignment: CDR1 SGHDT and CDR2 YYEEEE. The CDR3 nucleotides read TGTGCCAGCAGCTTTTTGGGCCCAACCTACGAGCAGTACTTC. Its translation is CASSFLGPTYEQYF.

This chain uses TRBV19 with TRBJ2-2; D is unclear. The CDR3 covers 13 residues. V was cut by 2 bases and J by 6 bases, with 7 bases left in between. Looked up from germline, CDR1 is LNHDA and CDR2 is SQIVND (reference sequence). For the CDR3, the DNA is TGTGCCAGTAGTATAAAATACTCCGGGGAGCTGTTTTTT. This sequence encodes CASSIKYSGELFF.

V and J are TRBV14 and TRBJ1-4; 9 nucleotides match TRBD1. This CDR3 has 15 amino acids. Germline CDR1 is SGHDN and CDR2 is FVKESK. Trimming at V came to 2 bases and at J to 4 bases, leaving 2 bases not matched to a gene. The CDR3 DNA reads as TGTGCCAGCAGCCAACGGACAGGGGTTAATGAAAAACTGTTTTTT. Protein: CASSQRTGVNEKLFF.